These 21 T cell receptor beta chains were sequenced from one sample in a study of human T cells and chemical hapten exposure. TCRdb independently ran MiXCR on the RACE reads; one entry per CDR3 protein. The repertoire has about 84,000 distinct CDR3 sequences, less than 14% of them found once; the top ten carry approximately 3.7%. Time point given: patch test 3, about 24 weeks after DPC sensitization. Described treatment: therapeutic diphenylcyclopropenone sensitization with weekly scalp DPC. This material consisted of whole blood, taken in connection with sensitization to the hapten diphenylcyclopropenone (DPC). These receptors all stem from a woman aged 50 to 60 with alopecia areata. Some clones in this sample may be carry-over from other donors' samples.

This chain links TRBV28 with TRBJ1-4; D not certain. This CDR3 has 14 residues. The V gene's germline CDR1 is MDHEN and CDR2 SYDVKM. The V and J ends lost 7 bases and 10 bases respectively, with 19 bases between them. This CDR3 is CASTATLLDGKLFF. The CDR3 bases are TGTGCCAGCACCGCGACCCTTTTGGACGGAAAACTGTTTTTT.

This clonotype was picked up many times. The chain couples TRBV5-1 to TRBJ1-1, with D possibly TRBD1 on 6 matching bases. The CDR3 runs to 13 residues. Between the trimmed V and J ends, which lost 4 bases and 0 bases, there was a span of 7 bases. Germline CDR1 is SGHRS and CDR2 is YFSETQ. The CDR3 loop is CASSRTVNTEAFF. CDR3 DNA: TGCGCCAGCAGCAGGACAGTGAACACTGAAGCTTTCTTT.

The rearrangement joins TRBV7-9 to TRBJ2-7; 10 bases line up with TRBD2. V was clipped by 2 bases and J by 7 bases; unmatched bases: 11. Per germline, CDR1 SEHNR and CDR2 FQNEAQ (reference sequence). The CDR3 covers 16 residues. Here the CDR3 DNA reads TGTGCCAGCAGCTTAAGATCAAGCGGGAGGGCCCGGGAGCAGTACTTC. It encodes CASSLRSSGRAREQYF. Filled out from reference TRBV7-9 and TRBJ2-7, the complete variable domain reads DTGVSQNPRHKITKRGQNVTFRCDPISEHNRLYWYRQTLGQGPEFLTYFQNEAQLEKSRLLSDRFSAERPKGSFSTLEIQRTEQGDSAMYLCASSLRSSGRAREQYFGPGTRLTVT.

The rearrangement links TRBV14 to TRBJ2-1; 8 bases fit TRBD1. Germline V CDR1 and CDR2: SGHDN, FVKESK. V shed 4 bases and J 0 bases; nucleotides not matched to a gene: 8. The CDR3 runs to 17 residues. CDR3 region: CASSPRLGQGSYNEQFF. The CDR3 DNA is TGTGCCAGCAGCCCCCGACTAGGACAGGGCTCCTACAATGAGCAGTTCTTC.

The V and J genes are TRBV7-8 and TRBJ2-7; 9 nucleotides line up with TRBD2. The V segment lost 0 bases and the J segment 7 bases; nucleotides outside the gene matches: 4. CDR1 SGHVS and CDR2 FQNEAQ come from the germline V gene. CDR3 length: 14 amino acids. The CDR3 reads CASSLAGTSLEQYF. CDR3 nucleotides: TGTGCCAGCAGCTTAGCCGGGACTAGCCTAGAGCAGTACTTC.

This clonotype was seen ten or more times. CDR3 amino acids: CASSSALNTEAFF. DNA of the CDR3: TGTGCCAGCAGCTCCGCTCTGAACACTGAAGCTTTCTTT. The rearrangement joins TRBV7-6 to TRBJ1-1; D not resolved. Germline lookup yields CDR1 SGHVS and CDR2 FNYEAQ. V shed 4 bases and J shed 0 bases, with 6 bases lying between them. The CDR3 is made up of 13 amino acids.

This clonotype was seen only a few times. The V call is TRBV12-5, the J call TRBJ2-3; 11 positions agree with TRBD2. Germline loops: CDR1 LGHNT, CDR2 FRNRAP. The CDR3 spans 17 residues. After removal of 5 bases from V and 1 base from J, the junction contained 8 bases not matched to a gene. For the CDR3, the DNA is TGTGCTAGTGGTCCTGGGAGGGGACTAGCGGGCACAGATACGCAGTATTTT. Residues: CASGPGRGLAGTDTQYF. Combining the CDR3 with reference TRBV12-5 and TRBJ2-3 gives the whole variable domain DARVTQTPRHKVTEMGQEVTMRCQPILGHNTVFWYRQTMMQGLELLAYFRNRAPLDDSGMPKDRFSAEMPDATLATLKIQPSEPRDSAVYFCASGPGRGLAGTDTQYFGPGTRLTVL.

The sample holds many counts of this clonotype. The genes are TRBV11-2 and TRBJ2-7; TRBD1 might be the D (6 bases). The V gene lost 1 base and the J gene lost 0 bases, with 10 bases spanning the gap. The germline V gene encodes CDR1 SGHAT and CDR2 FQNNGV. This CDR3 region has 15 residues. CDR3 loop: CASSLVPDSSYEQYF. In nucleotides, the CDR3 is TGTGCCAGCAGCTTAGTCCCGGACAGCTCCTACGAGCAGTACTTC.

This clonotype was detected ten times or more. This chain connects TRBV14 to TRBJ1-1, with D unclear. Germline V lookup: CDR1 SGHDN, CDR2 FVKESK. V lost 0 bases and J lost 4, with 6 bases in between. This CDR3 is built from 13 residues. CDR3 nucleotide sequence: TGTGCCAGCAGCCAAGATCTGGTCACTGAAGCTTTCTTT. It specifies CASSQDLVTEAFF. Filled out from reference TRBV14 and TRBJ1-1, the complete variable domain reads EAGVTQFPSHSVIEKGQTVTLRCDPISGHDNLYWYRRVMGKEIKFLLHFVKESKQDESGMPNNRFLAERTGGTYSTLKVQPAELEDSGVYFCASSQDLVTEAFFGQGTRLTVV.

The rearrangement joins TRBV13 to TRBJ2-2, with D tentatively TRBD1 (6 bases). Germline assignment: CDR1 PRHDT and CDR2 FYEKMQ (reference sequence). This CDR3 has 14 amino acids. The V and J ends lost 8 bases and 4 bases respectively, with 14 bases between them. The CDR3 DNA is TGTGCCAGCGGTGGACAGACTCCCACCGGGGAGCTGTTTTTT. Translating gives CASGGQTPTGELFF.

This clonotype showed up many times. The DNA for the CDR3 is TGTGCCAGCAGCCCCAGGGATGGTGGCTACACCTTC. Translating it yields CASSPRDGGYTF. The chain uses TRBV7-8 and TRBJ1-2; a weak D match, TRBD1 (5 bases). Germline assignment: CDR1 SGHVS and CDR2 FQNEAQ. The CDR3 sequence is 12 residues long. V lost 5 bases, J lost 7 bases, and 11 bases lay in between. Combining the CDR3 with reference TRBV7-8 and TRBJ1-2 gives the whole variable domain GAGVSQSPRYKVAKRGQDVALRCDPISGHVSLFWYQQALGQGPEFLTYFQNEAQLDKSGLPSDRFFAERPEGSVSTLKIQRTQQEDSAVYLCASSPRDGGYTFGSGTRLTVV.

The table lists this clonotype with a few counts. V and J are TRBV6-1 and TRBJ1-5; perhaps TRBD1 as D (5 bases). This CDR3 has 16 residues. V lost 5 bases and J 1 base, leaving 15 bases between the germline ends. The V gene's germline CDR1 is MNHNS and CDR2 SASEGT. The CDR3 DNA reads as TGTGCCAGCAGTTATCCCGGGACCGAGAGCAATCAGCCCCAGCATTTT. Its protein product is CASSYPGTESNQPQHF.

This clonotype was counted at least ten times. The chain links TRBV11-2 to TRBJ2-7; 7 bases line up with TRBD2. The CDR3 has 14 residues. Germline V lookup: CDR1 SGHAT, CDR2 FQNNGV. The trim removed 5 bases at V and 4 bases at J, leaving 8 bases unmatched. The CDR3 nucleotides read TGTGCCAGCAGCCGCGGGGAGGGCGCGTACGAGCAGTACTTC. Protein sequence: CASSRGEGAYEQYF. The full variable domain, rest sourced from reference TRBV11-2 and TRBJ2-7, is EAGVAQSPRYKIIEKRQSVAFWCNPISGHATLYWYQQILGQGPKLLIQFQNNGVVDDSQLPKDRFSAERLKGVDSTLKIQPAKLEDSAVYLCASSRGEGAYEQYFGPGTRLTVT.

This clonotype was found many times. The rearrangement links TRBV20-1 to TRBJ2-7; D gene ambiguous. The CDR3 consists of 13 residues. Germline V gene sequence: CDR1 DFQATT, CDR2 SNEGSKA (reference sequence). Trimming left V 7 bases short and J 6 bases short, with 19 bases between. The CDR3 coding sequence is TGCAGTGGCGTCAAACCCGGAACGGGCGAGCAGTACTTC. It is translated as CSGVKPGTGEQYF.

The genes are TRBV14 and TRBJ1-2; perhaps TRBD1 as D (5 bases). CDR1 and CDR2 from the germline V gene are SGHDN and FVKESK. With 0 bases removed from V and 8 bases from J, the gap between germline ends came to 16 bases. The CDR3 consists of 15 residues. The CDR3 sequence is CASSQDGTLQGGYTF. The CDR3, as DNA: TGTGCCAGCAGCCAAGATGGGACCCTTCAGGGCGGCTACACCTTC.

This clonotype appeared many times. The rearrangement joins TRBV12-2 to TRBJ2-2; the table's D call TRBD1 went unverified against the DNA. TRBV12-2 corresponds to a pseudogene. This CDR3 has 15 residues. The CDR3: CASRLIGAASGELFF. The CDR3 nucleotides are TGTGCAAGTCGCTTAATCGGGGCGGCGTCCGGGGAGCTGTTTTTT.

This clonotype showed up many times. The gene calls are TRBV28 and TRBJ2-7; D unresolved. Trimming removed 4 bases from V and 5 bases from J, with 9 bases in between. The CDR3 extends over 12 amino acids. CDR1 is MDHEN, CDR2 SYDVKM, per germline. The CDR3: CASSSPPNEQYF. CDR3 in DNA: TGTGCCAGCAGTTCCCCGCCTAACGAGCAGTACTTC.

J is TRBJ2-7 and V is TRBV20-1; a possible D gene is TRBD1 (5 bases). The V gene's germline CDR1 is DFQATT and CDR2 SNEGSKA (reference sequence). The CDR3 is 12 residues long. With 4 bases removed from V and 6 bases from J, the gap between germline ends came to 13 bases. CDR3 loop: CSATQGPCEQYF. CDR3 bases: TGCAGTGCTACCCAGGGCCCCTGCGAGCAGTACTTC.

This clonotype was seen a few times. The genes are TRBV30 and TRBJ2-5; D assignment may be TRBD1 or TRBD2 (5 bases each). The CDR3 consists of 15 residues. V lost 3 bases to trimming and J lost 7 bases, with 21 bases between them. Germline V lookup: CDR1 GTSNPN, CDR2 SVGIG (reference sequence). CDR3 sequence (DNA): TGTGCCTGGAGCGTGCGAGGGCAGGGCGGAGTGACCCAGTACTTC. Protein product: CAWSVRGQGGVTQYF.

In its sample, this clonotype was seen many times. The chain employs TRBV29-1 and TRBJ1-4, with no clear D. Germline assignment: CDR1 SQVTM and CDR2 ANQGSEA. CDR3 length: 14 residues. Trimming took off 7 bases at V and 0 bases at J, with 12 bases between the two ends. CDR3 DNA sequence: TGCAGCGCCGCCGACTCTGCAACTAATGAAAAACTGTTTTTT. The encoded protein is CSAADSATNEKLFF.

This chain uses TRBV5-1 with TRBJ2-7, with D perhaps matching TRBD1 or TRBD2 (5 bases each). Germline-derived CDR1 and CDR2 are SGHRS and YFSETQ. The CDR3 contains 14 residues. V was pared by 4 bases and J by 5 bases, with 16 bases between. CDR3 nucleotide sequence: TGCGCCAGCAGCCCTTTTGGGACGCCCGACGAGCAGTACTTC. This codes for CASSPFGTPDEQYF.